This TCR beta chain is drawn from a study of cytomegalovirus exposure and HLA in healthy donors. The PCR used 60 Vbeta and 13 Jbeta primers. Using immunoSEQ multiplex PCR, the repertoire was profiled, and TCRdb retains in-frame clones only, with some absent. Its table records 60,000 to 100,000 clones. Trimming took off 1 base at V and 4 bases at J, with 5 bases between the two ends. The length of the CDR3 is 12 residues. In germline, CDR1 is SQVTM, CDR2 ANQGSEA. The genes are TRBV29-1 and TRBJ2-1, with D uncertain. This clonotype originated in a man under 40 in good health and CMV-seronegative. The sequencing input was PBMCs. For the CDR3, the DNA is TGCAGCGTTGAAGGCCAGTACAATGAGCAGTTCTTC. Translation gives CSVEGQYNEQFF.